One TCR beta chain is described in this entry. Some clones are missing from TCRdb's copy, which holds only in-frame ones; the method was immunoSEQ multiplex PCR. The sample lists 90,000 to 100,000 clones, about four fifths occurring once. V lost 7 bases and J 1 base, leaving 8 bases between the germline ends. Germline V CDR1 and CDR2: SGHTS, YDEGEE. This CDR3 spans 12 amino acids. The data stem from a study of control samples from healthy donors and cancer patients. The sample taken for sequencing was blood. The gene calls are TRBV5-8 and TRBJ1-1; D ambiguous. The clonotype comes from a woman younger than 45 in good health. CDR3 sequence: CASGVRNTEAFF. The CDR3 DNA follows: TGTGCCAGCGGGGTCAGGAACACTGAAGCTTTCTTT. The entire variable domain, with the rest obtained from reference TRBV5-8 and TRBJ1-1, is as follows: EAGVTQSPTHLIKTRGQQATLRCSPISGHTSVYWYQQALGLGLQFLLWYDEGEERNRGNFPPRFSGRQFPNYSSELNVNALELEDSALYLCASGVRNTEAFFGQGTRLTVV.